The 27 T cell receptor beta chains in this list originate from one sample, sequenced in a study of blood T cell repertoires in COVID-19. Here immunoSEQ multiplex PCR was the method, and the copy in TCRdb shows in-frame clones only, minus some. Among 390,000 or so clones listed, 85% to 90% were seen once. The sequenced sample was PBMCs or T cells enriched from blood (not recorded which). Receptor source: a man between 18 and 35 years old who had recovered from COVID-19.

The V and J genes are TRBV11-2 and TRBJ2-5, with D maybe TRBD2 (6 bases). The CDR3 contains 16 residues. V was clipped by 2 bases and J by 0 bases, with 13 bases between them. Looked up from germline, CDR1 is SGHAT and CDR2 is FQNNGV. CDR3 sequence (DNA): TGTGCCAGCAGCTTATTAGGTGGGGGGAACCAAGAGACCCAGTACTTC. Protein: CASSLLGGGNQETQYF.

This sequence joins TRBV20-1 and TRBJ1-3; D not resolved. Germline V gene sequence: CDR1 DFQATT, CDR2 SNEGSKA (reference sequence). The CDR3 covers 11 residues. V was cut by 5 bases and J by 4 bases, with 6 bases left in between. This CDR3 is CSAATGNTIYF. CDR3 nucleotide sequence: TGCAGTGCTGCCACAGGAAACACCATATATTTT.

This chain joins TRBV19 and TRBJ2-2; 8 bases line up with TRBD2. CDR1 and CDR2 (germline): LNHDA, SQIVND (reference sequence). Unmatched junction bases numbered 8, after V lost 3 bases and J lost 5 bases. The CDR3 spans 16 residues. The CDR3, as DNA: TGTGCCAGTAGTATGGCCGGGACTAGTAGAACCGGGGAGCTGTTTTTT. Amino acids: CASSMAGTSRTGELFF. Variable domain in full (rest from reference TRBV19 and TRBJ2-2): DGGITQSPKYLFRKEGQNVTLSCEQNLNHDAMYWYRQDPGQGLRLIYYSQIVNDFQKGDIAEGYSVSREKKESFPLTVTSAQKNPTAFYLCASSMAGTSRTGELFFGEGSRLTVL.

The V gene is TRBV12-3 or TRBV12-4, the J gene TRBJ2-7; D is perhaps TRBD1 (5 bases). The CDR3 is 13 residues long. V lost 7 bases to trimming and J lost 2 bases, with 12 bases between them. The CDR3: CASNKGRTYEQYF. The CDR3 bases are TGTGCCAGCAATAAGGGGCGCACCTACGAGCAGTACTTC.

Details on this clone: Other DNA sequences within the sample encode an identical CDR3. The rearrangement joins TRBV4-1 to TRBJ2-7, with TRBD2 matching over 9 bases. With 0 bases clipped from V and 4 bases from J, the junction kept 4 bases outside the gene matches. The CDR3 contains 15 residues. Germline CDR1 and CDR2: MGHRA and YSYEKL. The CDR3 DNA sequence: TGCGCCAGCAGCCAAGAGCGGGGGGGCCTGTACGAGCAGTACTTC. Encoded protein: CASSQERGGLYEQYF.

V is TRBV19 and J is TRBJ2-1, with 12 bases identical to TRBD2. The CDR3 covers 15 residues. The germline V gene has CDR1 LNHDA and CDR2 SQIVND (reference sequence). Unmatched junction bases numbered 7, after V lost 5 bases and J lost 8 bases. CDR3: CASSLRLAGVHEQFF. In nucleotides, the CDR3 is TGTGCCAGTAGTCTCCGACTAGCGGGAGTTCATGAGCAGTTCTTC.

The rearrangement uses TRBV19 and TRBJ1-1, with D perhaps TRBD1 (5 bases). Trimming took off 1 base at V and 10 bases at J, with 10 bases between the two ends. Per germline, CDR1 LNHDA and CDR2 SQIVND (reference sequence). CDR3 length equals 12 residues. CDR3 region: CASSIAREGAFF. The CDR3 DNA follows: TGTGCCAGTAGTATAGCCAGGGAAGGAGCTTTCTTT.

This clone has more than one count but fewer than ten. This chain joins TRBV3-1 (or the pseudogene TRBV3-2) and TRBJ1-3, with 7 bases lining up with TRBD1. The CDR3 sequence is 16 residues long. Germline CDR1 reads LGHDT; CDR2 reads YNNKEL (reference sequence). With V trimmed by 3 bases and J by 7 bases, 12 bases remained unmatched. In DNA, the CDR3 is TGTGCCAGCAGCCATTACACAGGGGTTTCGTCTAACACCATATATTTT. It specifies CASSHYTGVSSNTIYF.

The chain is built from TRBV4-3 and TRBJ2-1; D is unresolved. Germline assignment: CDR1 LGHNA and CDR2 YSLEER. The CDR3 spans 13 residues. V was shortened by 1 base and J by 8 bases, with 9 bases between the two germline ends. Here the CDR3 reads CASSQALGDEQFF. The CDR3 bases are TGCGCCAGCAGCCAAGCGTTAGGAGATGAGCAGTTCTTC.

The chain employs TRBV2 and TRBJ1-1, with D hard to call. CDR1 is SNHLY and CDR2 is FYNNEI in the germline V gene. The CDR3 covers 14 residues. The V gene lost 1 base and the J gene lost 11 bases, with 17 bases spanning the gap. CDR3 nucleotide sequence: TGTGCCAGCAGTGAAGGCAGTTCCCCTTCGAAGGCTTTCTTT. Protein product: CASSEGSSPSKAFF.

There are a few counts of this clone. This rearrangement joins TRBV14 to TRBJ2-3; TRBD2 matches at 10 bases. The CDR3 consists of 17 residues. Germline trimming cut 4 bases from V and 4 bases from J; bases unmatched to any gene: 11. From germline, CDR1 is SGHDN and CDR2 FVKESK. The CDR3 here is CASSLPGRLAGADTQYF. CDR3 bases: TGTGCCAGCAGCCTCCCGGGGCGGCTAGCGGGAGCAGATACGCAGTATTTT.

The chain has TRBV2 and TRBJ2-1; 10 bases map to TRBD1. The germline V gene has CDR1 SNHLY and CDR2 FYNNEI. J gave up 4 bases and V 5 bases, and 11 bases lay outside the gene matches. This CDR3 region has 17 residues. The CDR3 bases are TGTGCCAGCAGTTCCCGACAGGGGGCCGGGCTTTACAATGAGCAGTTCTTC. Translated: CASSSRQGAGLYNEQFF.

V is TRBV24-1 and J is TRBJ2-1; weak D call: TRBD2 (5 bases). Trimming shortened V by 2 bases and J by 0 bases, and 10 bases separated the two germline ends. This CDR3 region has 16 residues. CDR1 is KGHDR, CDR2 SFDVKD, per germline. The CDR3 DNA reads as TGTGCCACCAGTGATTATCGGAGGAGCTCCTACAATGAGCAGTTCTTC. Translated: CATSDYRRSSYNEQFF.

CDR3 sequence (DNA): TGCGCCAGCAGCTCCCCAAGCGGGAGGGCTAGCTACAATGAGCAGTTCTTC. Protein sequence: CASSSPSGRASYNEQFF. V usage is TRBV5-1 and J usage is TRBJ2-1; 10 nucleotides match TRBD2. Germline loops: CDR1 SGHRS, CDR2 YFSETQ. The CDR3 totals 17 residues. Trimming at V came to 3 bases and at J to 3 bases, leaving 9 bases not matched to a gene.

The rearrangement joins TRBV5-6 to TRBJ2-3; 8 positions match TRBD2. V dropped 0 bases and J dropped 8; count of bases not matched to a gene: 11. The CDR3 spans 16 residues. Germline V lookup: CDR1 SGHDT, CDR2 YYEEEE. CDR3 nucleotides: TGTGCCAGCAGCTTGGGGTTTAGCGGGATTACCCCTACGCAGTATTTT. Translation gives CASSLGFSGITPTQYF.

As for this clone: This specimen includes other DNA sequences encoding the same CDR3. The chain links TRBV5-1 to TRBJ2-1, with a weak D call TRBD2 (6 bases). Per the germline V gene, CDR1 is SGHRS and CDR2 is YFSETQ. This CDR3 contains 14 residues. The V and J ends lost 1 base and 4 bases respectively, with 9 bases between them. CDR3 protein: CASSLTGGYNEQFF. CDR3 DNA: TGCGCCAGCAGCTTGACCGGGGGTTACAATGAGCAGTTCTTC.

This chain joins TRBV24-1 and TRBJ1-1; the match to TRBD1 covers 7 bases. The CDR3 extends over 12 amino acids. V shed 4 bases and J 14 bases; nucleotides not matched to a gene: 9. Germline values: CDR1 KGHDR, CDR2 SFDVKD. CDR3 nucleotide sequence: TGTGCCACCAGTGACTATGGACAGGCGCCCTTCTTT. This codes for CATSDYGQAPFF.

This chain joins TRBV27 and TRBJ2-7, with D possibly TRBD2 on 6 matching bases. The CDR3 contains 14 residues. V dropped 6 bases and J dropped 6 bases, with 18 bases sitting between them. Per germline, CDR1 MNHEY and CDR2 SMNVEV (reference sequence). CDR3 DNA: TGTGCCAGCAGGCGAGGGAGTCGGGACTTCGAGCAGTACTTC. Its translation: CASRRGSRDFEQYF.

The V gene is TRBV20-1, the J gene TRBJ1-5; no firm D call. Germline assignment: CDR1 DFQATT and CDR2 SNEGSKA (reference sequence). The V and J ends lost 3 bases and 0 bases respectively, with 12 bases between them. CDR3 length equals 15 residues. CDR3 sequence (DNA): TGCAGTGCTAGTTTAGGCGGAAATAGCAATCAGCCCCAGCATTTT. The encoded protein is CSASLGGNSNQPQHF.

This chain joins TRBV7-2 and TRBJ2-2, with 8 bases identical to TRBD2. V dropped 1 base and J dropped 6; count of bases not matched to a gene: 7. This CDR3 contains 16 residues. Germline CDR1 is SGHTA and CDR2 is FQGNSA. CDR3 in DNA: TGTGCCAGCAGCTTAGTTGGGACTAGTGCTGCCGGGGAGCTGTTTTTT. This gives the protein CASSLVGTSAAGELFF.

The chain joins TRBV28 to TRBJ2-7, with a tentative D call TRBD2 (5 bases). V lost 5 bases and J lost 3, with 17 bases in between. CDR1 is MDHEN and CDR2 is SYDVKM in the germline V gene. The CDR3 consists of 15 residues. CDR3 loop: CASSLPRKGGYEQYF. CDR3 sequence (DNA): TGTGCCAGCAGTCTCCCCCGGAAAGGAGGCTACGAGCAGTACTTC. Complete variable domain (other parts from reference TRBV28 and TRBJ2-7): DVKVTQSSRYLVKRTGEKVFLECVQDMDHENMFWYRQDPGLGLRLIYFSYDVKMKEKGDIPEGYSVSREKKERFSLILESASTNQTSMYLCASSLPRKGGYEQYFGPGTRLTVT.

The rearrangement links TRBV28 to TRBJ1-4; 7 bases are a match to TRBD1. V shed 5 bases and J 7 bases; nucleotides not matched to a gene: 10. The CDR3 extends over 15 amino acids. From germline, CDR1 is MDHEN and CDR2 SYDVKM. The DNA of the CDR3 is TGTGCCAGCAGTCCTCCCGGGACAGCCATTGAAAAACTGTTTTTT. Protein sequence: CASSPPGTAIEKLFF.

Turning to this clone: The junction departs from the called germline gene at one end, perhaps through a read error. CDR3 nucleotide sequence: TGTGCCAGCAGTGCACAGACAGAGGCCCAGTACTTC. This codes for CASSAQTEAQYF. The chain is built from TRBV25-1 and TRBJ2-5, with D perhaps matching TRBD1 (5 bases). The CDR3 runs 12 residues. The germline V gene encodes CDR1 MGHDK and CDR2 SYGVNS.

This clone has just one count. The gene calls are TRBV7-2 and TRBJ1-1; D not certain. This CDR3 has 14 residues. The germline CDR1 and CDR2 sequences are SGHTA and FQGNSA. V lost 2 bases and J lost 2, with 9 bases in between. In DNA, the CDR3 is TGTGCCAGCAGCTTAAGCCAGGCTAACACTGAAGCTTTCTTT. Its translation is CASSLSQANTEAFF.

This clone showed up just a few times. The genes are TRBV4-1 and TRBJ1-5; D gene unclear. From germline, CDR1 is MGHRA and CDR2 YSYEKL. Trimming shortened V by 2 bases and J by 6 bases, and 11 bases separated the two germline ends. The CDR3 extends over 14 amino acids. This CDR3 reads CASSQTGNSQPQHF. The CDR3 nucleotides are TGCGCCAGCAGCCAAACCGGGAATAGTCAGCCCCAGCATTTT.

This chain links TRBV11-3 with TRBJ2-5, with TRBD2 as a possible D gene (6 bases). Germline-derived CDR1 and CDR2 are SGHNT and YENEEA. The CDR3 sequence is 16 residues long. The V gene lost 1 base and the J gene lost 5 bases, with 17 bases spanning the gap. The CDR3 spells CASSLGGSGVGETQYF. CDR3 coding DNA: TGTGCCAGCAGCTTAGGCGGGTCGGGAGTGGGGGAGACCCAGTACTTC.

This clone was detected only once. The chain recombines TRBV4-1 with TRBJ2-7; D is unclear. The CDR3 loop spans 16 amino acids. Germline assignment: CDR1 MGHRA and CDR2 YSYEKL. V lost 1 base, J lost 0 bases, and 13 bases lay in between. The CDR3 region is CASSQGVTTSSYEQYF. The CDR3, as DNA: TGCGCCAGCAGCCAAGGGGTTACTACCAGCTCCTACGAGCAGTACTTC.